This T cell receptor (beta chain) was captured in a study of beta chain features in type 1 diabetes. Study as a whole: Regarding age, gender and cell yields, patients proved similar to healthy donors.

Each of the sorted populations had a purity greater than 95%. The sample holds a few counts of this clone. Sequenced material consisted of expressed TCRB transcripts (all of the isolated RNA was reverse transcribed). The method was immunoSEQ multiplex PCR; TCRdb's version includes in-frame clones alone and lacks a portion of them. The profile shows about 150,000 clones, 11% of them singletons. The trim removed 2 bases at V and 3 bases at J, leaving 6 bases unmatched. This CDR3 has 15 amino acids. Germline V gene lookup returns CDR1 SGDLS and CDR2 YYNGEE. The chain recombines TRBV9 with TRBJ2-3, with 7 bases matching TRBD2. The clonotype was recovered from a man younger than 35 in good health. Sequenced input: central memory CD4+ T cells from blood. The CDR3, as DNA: TGTGCCAGCAGCGTCTCCTGGACTAGGACAGATACGCAGTATTTT. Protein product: CASSVSWTRTDTQYF.